This entry is about one T cell receptor (gamma chain). CDR1 and CDR2 from the germline V gene are VINAFY and YDVSNSKD. V shed 0 bases, J shed 4 bases, and the junction held 6 bases outside the gene matches. The CDR3 sequence is 14 residues long. The data belong to a study of gamma-delta T cells after stem cell transplantation. TCRdb called clones from the RT-PCR reads again using CATT. This table holds over a thousand gamma-chain clones, around 88% found once. The sample was gamma-delta T cells. The sequence was obtained from a human donor. It is not recorded whose cells these are; they may come from a transplant donor. This chain links TRGV5 with TRGJ1 or TRGJ2. Since TCRdb gives no J gene, matching the DNA to germline was used here to assign it. CDR3: CATWDRPGYYKKLF. As DNA, the CDR3 is TGTGCCACCTGGGACAGGCCAGGGTATTATAAGAAACTCTTT.